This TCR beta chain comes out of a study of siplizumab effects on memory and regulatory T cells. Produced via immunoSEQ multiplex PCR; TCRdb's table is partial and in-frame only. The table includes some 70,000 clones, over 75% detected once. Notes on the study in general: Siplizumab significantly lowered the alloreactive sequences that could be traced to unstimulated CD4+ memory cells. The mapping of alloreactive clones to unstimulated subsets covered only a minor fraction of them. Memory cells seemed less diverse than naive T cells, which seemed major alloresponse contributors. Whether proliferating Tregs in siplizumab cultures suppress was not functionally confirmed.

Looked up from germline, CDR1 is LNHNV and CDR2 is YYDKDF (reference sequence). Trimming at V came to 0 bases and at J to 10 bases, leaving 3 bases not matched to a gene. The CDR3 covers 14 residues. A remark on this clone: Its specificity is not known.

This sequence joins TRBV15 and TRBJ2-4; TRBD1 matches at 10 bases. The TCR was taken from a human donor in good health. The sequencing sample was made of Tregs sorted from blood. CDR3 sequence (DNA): TGTGCCACCAGCAGAGATCTGGGACAGGGGATTCAGTACTTC. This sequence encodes CATSRDLGQGIQYF.